One and the same sample provided the 28 T cell receptor beta chains below, sequenced in a study of T cell changes during pregnancy in multiple sclerosis. Assay: immunoSEQ multiplex PCR; the TCRdb copy retains only in-frame clones and omits some. This repertoire shows 55,000 to 70,000 clones, 89% found once; its top ten account for roughly 1.8%. The material was peripheral blood, obtained after pregnancy. The receptors come from a female donor with multiple sclerosis, enrolled in a pregnancy study.

This rearrangement joins TRBV19 to TRBJ1-1; possible D gene TRBD1, 5 bases. This CDR3 comprises 16 residues. The V gene lost 7 bases and the J gene lost 5 bases, with 23 bases spanning the gap. In germline, CDR1 is LNHDA, CDR2 SQIVND (reference sequence). CDR3 sequence: CASKSVGGQGGTEAFF. The CDR3 nucleotides are TGTGCCAGTAAATCAGTCGGGGGTCAGGGAGGTACTGAAGCTTTCTTT.

The V gene is TRBV28, the J gene TRBJ1-2; 7 bases are a match to TRBD1. From germline, CDR1 is MDHEN and CDR2 SYDVKM. CDR3 length: 14 residues. Trimming took 7 bases from V and 8 from J; bases not matched to a gene: 13. DNA of the CDR3: TGTGCCAGCAACGAAGCAGGGGGACCGAGGGGCTACACCTTC. The encoded protein is CASNEAGGPRGYTF.

The gene calls are TRBV18 and TRBJ2-5, with 7 bases that match TRBD2. The CDR3 runs 14 residues. Losses at the gene ends were 6 bases for V and 3 bases for J; bases not matched to a gene: 7. Germline V gives CDR1 KGHSH, CDR2 LQKENI. Here the CDR3 reads CASSPTAGKETQYF. In nucleotides, the CDR3 is TGTGCCAGCTCCCCCACAGCGGGGAAAGAGACCCAGTACTTC.

The chain couples TRBV6-6 to TRBJ1-1; 8 nucleotides align to TRBD1. The CDR3 is 14 amino acids. CDR1 is MNHNY and CDR2 is SVGAGI in the germline V gene (reference sequence). Trimming cost V 5 bases and J 4 bases; bases outside gene matches: 6. The CDR3: CASSRPGQGTEAFF. DNA for the CDR3: TGTGCCAGCAGTCGACCTGGACAGGGCACTGAAGCTTTCTTT.

This clone is a singleton in its sample. The V and J genes are TRBV4-3 and TRBJ1-5; 9 nucleotides match TRBD1. With V trimmed by 0 bases and J by 7 bases, 7 bases remained unmatched. CDR1 LGHNA and CDR2 YSLEER come from the germline V gene. The CDR3 has 16 amino acids. The CDR3, as DNA: TGCGCCAGCAGCCAAGACCTCACAGGGGGCCTGCAGCCCCAGCATTTT. This codes for CASSQDLTGGLQPQHF.

The V gene is TRBV7-6, the J gene TRBJ2-6; TRBD1 aligns across 9 bases. CDR1 is SGHVS and CDR2 is FNYEAQ in the germline V gene. The CDR3 contains 19 residues. Germline trimming cut 5 bases from V and 1 base from J; bases unmatched to any gene: 12. DNA for the CDR3: TGTGCCAGCAGCCCCCAACCGGGACAGGGTTTGTCTGGGGCCAACGTCCTGACTTTC. This translates into CASSPQPGQGLSGANVLTF.

The chain has TRBV4-3 and TRBJ2-3, with TRBD1 identical over 7 bases. CDR3 length: 19 residues. After removal of 0 bases from V and 4 bases from J, the junction contained 16 bases not matched to a gene. CDR1 and CDR2 from the germline V gene are LGHNA and YSLEER. For the CDR3, the DNA is TGCGCCAGCAGCCAAGATTGCCCGGGTGAGGACAGGCACCCAGATACGCAGTATTTT. Encoded protein: CASSQDCPGEDRHPDTQYF.

A remark on this clone: Relative to the germline gene, one junction end is altered; a read error may explain this. The chain recombines TRBV7-7 with TRBJ2-1, with D possibly being TRBD2 (6 bases). The germline V gene encodes CDR1 SSHAT and CDR2 FNYEAQ (reference sequence). This CDR3 has 15 amino acids. The CDR3 region is CASSIGGAAYNEQFF. The CDR3 DNA follows: TGTGCTAGCAGCATTGGCGGGGCCGCATACAATGAGCAGTTCTTC.

CDR3 bases: TGTGCCATCAGATCCTTCGTAAATCAGCCCCAGCATTTT. This encodes CAIRSFVNQPQHF. The chain links TRBV10-3 to TRBJ1-5; no clear D. The CDR3 covers 13 residues. The germline V and J ends were trimmed by 6 bases and 4 bases, with 10 bases remaining between them. The germline V gene encodes CDR1 ENHRY and CDR2 SYGVKD.

This chain uses TRBV9 with TRBJ2-1; 8 nucleotides align to TRBD2. V was pared by 1 base and J by 4 bases, with 10 bases of the junction left unmatched. This CDR3 is built from 17 residues. Germline V gene data show CDR1 as SGDLS and CDR2 as YYNGEE. CDR3 bases: TGTGCCAGCAGCGTATCCCCGGACGGGGGGGCGTACAATGAGCAGTTCTTC. Its translation is CASSVSPDGGAYNEQFF.

This clone was detected only a few times. The genes are TRBV29-1 and TRBJ1-2; D is unclear. Germline CDR1 is SQVTM and CDR2 is ANQGSEA. The CDR3 is made up of 12 amino acids. Trimming removed 4 bases at V and 6 bases at J, with 12 bases between. CDR3: CSVATIRDGYTF. The CDR3, as DNA: TGCAGCGTTGCCACAATCCGGGATGGCTACACCTTC. The whole variable domain, remainder taken from reference TRBV29-1 and TRBJ1-2, is SAVISQKPSRDICQRGTSLTIQCQVDSQVTMMFWYRQQPGQSLTLIATANQGSEATYESGFVIDKFPISRPNLTFSTLTVSNMSPEDSSIYLCSVATIRDGYTFGSGTRLTVV.

The chain uses TRBV7-8 and TRBJ1-4, with 7 bases lining up with TRBD1. The CDR3 has 19 amino acids. With 7 bases clipped from V and 0 bases from J, the junction kept 17 bases outside the gene matches. The germline V gene has CDR1 SGHVS and CDR2 FQNEAQ. The CDR3 sequence: CASTDRRPGTVATNEKLFF. The CDR3 DNA reads as TGTGCCAGCACCGATCGTCGCCCGGGGACAGTCGCAACTAATGAAAAACTGTTTTTT.

This sequence joins TRBV4-2 and TRBJ1-5; D is undetermined. The V gene lost 0 bases and the J gene lost 3 bases, with 9 bases spanning the gap. The germline CDR1 and CDR2 sequences are LGHNA and YNFKEQ. There are 15 residues in the CDR3. CDR3 bases: TGTGCCAGCAGCCAAGAAGCAGGTGCCAATCAGCCCCAGCATTTT. Protein: CASSQEAGANQPQHF.

The rearrangement uses TRBV7-3 and TRBJ1-2, with D maybe TRBD1 (5 bases). V was cut by 0 bases and J by 8 bases, with 13 bases left in between. This CDR3 comprises 14 residues. Germline V gene data show CDR1 as SGHTA and CDR2 as FQGTGA. The CDR3 protein is CASSLTGQGEGYTF. CDR3 sequence (DNA): TGTGCCAGCAGCTTAACGGGGCAGGGTGAAGGCTACACCTTC.

This chain uses TRBV2 with TRBJ1-3; D unresolved. Germline V lookup: CDR1 SNHLY, CDR2 FYNNEI. Between the trimmed V and J ends, which lost 3 bases and 0 bases, there was a span of 6 bases. The CDR3 has 14 residues. The CDR3 DNA is TGTGCCAGCAGTGAGACTTTCTCTGGAAACACCATATATTTT. It codes for CASSETFSGNTIYF. Supplemented by reference TRBV2 and TRBJ1-3, the full variable domain reads EPEVTQTPSHQVTQMGQEVILRCVPISNHLYFYWYRQILGQKVEFLVSFYNNEISEKSEIFDDQFSVERPDGSNFTLKIRSTKLEDSAMYFCASSETFSGNTIYFGEGSWLTVV.

This chain joins TRBV14 and TRBJ2-1; no clear D gene. The length of the CDR3 is 14 residues. Germline lookup yields CDR1 SGHDN and CDR2 FVKESK. The ends were cut back, 0 bases at V and 7 bases at J, with 10 bases in the middle. The DNA for the CDR3 is TGTGCCAGCAGCCAAGATCCCTATGCGAATGAGCAGTTCTTC. Translation gives CASSQDPYANEQFF.

The rearrangement uses TRBV7-9 and TRBJ2-7; D is ambiguous. The ends were cut back, 1 base at V and 0 bases at J, with 7 bases in the middle. The CDR3 extends over 14 amino acids. The germline V gene has CDR1 SEHNR and CDR2 FQNEAQ (reference sequence). In DNA, the CDR3 is TGTGCCAGCAGCTTAGGGTACGGCTCCTACGAGCAGTACTTC. This translates into CASSLGYGSYEQYF.

V is TRBV4-1 and J is TRBJ2-4; D not resolved. With 1 base removed from V and 5 bases from J, the gap between germline ends came to 15 bases. Germline V gene data show CDR1 as MGHRA and CDR2 as YSYEKL. CDR3 length: 16 residues. In DNA form, the CDR3 reads TGCGCCAGCAGCCAAGCCCCGGCCAGTGGGCAAAACATTCAGTACTTC. Amino acid sequence: CASSQAPASGQNIQYF.

The V gene is TRBV5-1, the J gene TRBJ1-1; D is uncertain. The germline V gene encodes CDR1 SGHRS and CDR2 YFSETQ. CDR3 size: 15 residues. The V end lost 5 bases, the J end lost 5 bases, and 19 bases lay between the germline ends. This chain's CDR3 is CASSDNENLRTEAFF. The CDR3 nucleotides read TGCGCCAGCAGTGACAATGAGAATCTTCGGACTGAAGCTTTCTTT.

The rearrangement uses TRBV27 and TRBJ1-1, with TRBD1 as a possible D gene (6 bases). The CDR3 runs 14 residues. CDR1 and CDR2 (germline): MNHEY, SMNVEV (reference sequence). CDR3 in amino acids: CAAEQGSFNTEAFF. CDR3 nucleotide sequence: TGTGCTGCGGAACAGGGCTCCTTTAACACTGAAGCTTTCTTT.

V gene TRBV5-5 combines with J gene TRBJ1-1, with TRBD1 as a possible D gene (6 bases). The CDR3 has 14 residues. From germline, CDR1 is SGHKS and CDR2 YYEKEE (reference sequence). The V and J ends lost 0 bases and 11 bases respectively, with 17 bases between them. CDR3 DNA: TGTGCCAGCAGCTTGGATGGGTCAGGGGACGGCGCTTTCTTT. Protein: CASSLDGSGDGAFF.

V is TRBV7-2 and J is TRBJ1-4, with D perhaps TRBD1 (5 bases). The CDR3 length is 16 residues. The V end lost 5 bases, the J end lost 0 bases, and 13 bases lay between the germline ends. The germline gives CDR1 SGHTA, CDR2 FQGNSA. Here the CDR3 DNA reads TGTGCCAGCAGCCTTCTTATGACAGCAACTAATGAAAAACTGTTTTTT. Its protein is CASSLLMTATNEKLFF.

The gene calls are TRBV10-3 and TRBJ2-1; 9 nucleotides agree with TRBD2. Germline values: CDR1 ENHRY, CDR2 SYGVKD. The CDR3 totals 15 residues. V shed 8 bases, J shed 3 bases, and the junction held 8 bases outside the gene matches. The CDR3 DNA sequence: TGTGCCATCTCGAAGGATAGCGGGGGCTACAATGAGCAGTTCTTC. Translated: CAISKDSGGYNEQFF.

This chain connects TRBV5-1 to TRBJ2-5; 12 nucleotides match TRBD2. The CDR3 is 16 residues long. The germline V gene encodes CDR1 SGHRS and CDR2 YFSETQ. V gave up 4 bases and J gave up 5 bases; unmatched junction bases: 9. The CDR3 reads CASSLASGGAEETQYF. The CDR3, as DNA: TGCGCCAGCAGCCTGGCTAGCGGGGGGGCCGAGGAGACCCAGTACTTC.

The chain joins TRBV28 to TRBJ2-1; weak D call: TRBD2 (5 bases). V gave up 3 bases and J gave up 3 bases, with 12 bases separating them. The CDR3 is 15 amino acids. Germline V lookup: CDR1 MDHEN, CDR2 SYDVKM. CDR3 in amino acids: CASSFSDRHYNEQFF. CDR3 DNA: TGTGCCAGCAGTTTTAGCGACCGTCACTACAATGAGCAGTTCTTC.

The chain combines TRBV5-8 with TRBJ1-5; D not resolved. Germline CDR1 is SGHTS and CDR2 is YDEGEE. Trimming took off 4 bases at V and 8 bases at J, with 19 bases between the two ends. CDR3 length: 15 residues. The DNA of the CDR3 is TGTGCCAGCAGCCCGCCAGGAGTTCACGGGGAGCCCCAGCATTTT. It codes for CASSPPGVHGEPQHF.

This clone was observed once. This rearrangement joins TRBV11-2 to TRBJ1-2; 9 bases fit TRBD1. The CDR3 has 14 amino acids. The V segment lost 4 bases and the J segment 4 bases; nucleotides outside the gene matches: 4. Looked up from germline, CDR1 is SGHAT and CDR2 is FQNNGV. The CDR3 DNA sequence: TGTGCCAGCAGCTCGCAGACAGGGGGCTATGGCTACACCTTC. Protein product: CASSSQTGGYGYTF.

The chain is built from TRBV5-6 and TRBJ2-2; maybe TRBD2 (6 bases). Germline V gene lookup returns CDR1 SGHDT and CDR2 YYEEEE. Trimming removed 1 base from V and 4 bases from J, with 14 bases in between. The CDR3 consists of 16 residues. This chain's CDR3 is CASSLMGGGLTGELFF. DNA of the CDR3: TGTGCCAGCAGCTTGATGGGGGGAGGTCTCACCGGGGAGCTGTTTTTT.